One and the same sample provided the 17 T cell receptor beta chains below, sequenced in a study of a mutant IDH1 vaccine in newly diagnosed glioma. Sequencing used immunoSEQ multiplex PCR; TCRdb keeps in-frame clones, though not all of them. Of 75,000 to 95,000 clones in the sample, roughly nine tenths were seen once. Stated time point: week 47, end of study. Vaccination used 300 ug of mutant IDH1 20-mer peptide per dose, with topical imiquimod. Antigens of these TCRs are unknown. The specimen comprised PBMCs, sampled from a glioma patient whose treatment included an IDH1 peptide vaccine. The receptors come from a woman aged 50 to 60 with glioma.

V and J are TRBV29-1 and TRBJ2-7; tentative D call: TRBD2 (6 bases). V lost 3 bases to trimming and J lost 4 bases, with 10 bases between them. The V gene's germline CDR1 is SQVTM and CDR2 ANQGSEA. This CDR3 spans 12 amino acids. Here the CDR3 DNA reads TGCAGCGTTGATAAAGGAGGGTACGAGCAGTACTTC. Its protein product is CSVDKGGYEQYF.

The chain employs TRBV6-5 and TRBJ2-7, with 11 nucleotides matching TRBD1. The J segment lost 2 bases and the V segment lost 10 bases, leaving 7 bases of the junction unmatched. This CDR3 spans 14 amino acids. CDR1 MNHEY and CDR2 SVGAGI come from the germline V gene. CDR3 bases: TGTGCCACCAAACGGGGACAGGGGGCCTACGAGCAGTACTTC. Protein product: CATKRGQGAYEQYF.

The rearrangement uses TRBV7-9 and TRBJ1-2; 7 bases align to TRBD1. The J segment lost 0 bases and the V segment lost 4 bases, leaving 5 bases of the junction unmatched. This CDR3 is built from 15 residues. In germline, CDR1 is SEHNR, CDR2 FQNEAQ (reference sequence). CDR3 in DNA: TGTGCCAGCAGCTCTGGGGACAGACCTAACTATGGCTACACCTTC. Residues: CASSSGDRPNYGYTF. Variable domain in full (rest from reference TRBV7-9 and TRBJ1-2): DTGVSQNPRHKITKRGQNVTFRCDPISEHNRLYWYRQTLGQGPEFLTYFQNEAQLEKSRLLSDRFSAERPKGSFSTLEIQRTEQGDSAMYLCASSSGDRPNYGYTFGSGTRLTVV.

J is TRBJ2-7 and V is TRBV7-2; TRBD2 is a possible D gene (6 bases). The CDR3 sequence is 12 residues long. Looked up from germline, CDR1 is SGHTA and CDR2 is FQGNSA. Trimming stripped 6 bases from V and 9 bases from J, with 15 bases between. The DNA for the CDR3 is TGTGCCAGCAGGACCGACCGGGGAGGGCAGTACTTC. This codes for CASRTDRGGQYF.

V gene TRBV18 combines with J gene TRBJ1-5; 7 bases match TRBD1. CDR1 and CDR2 from the germline V gene are KGHSH and LQKENI. The CDR3 spans 13 residues. V gave up 6 bases and J gave up 5 bases; unmatched junction bases: 4. The CDR3 sequence: CASSRQGDQPQHF. As DNA, the CDR3 is TGTGCCAGCTCCAGACAGGGTGATCAGCCCCAGCATTTT. Using reference TRBV18 and TRBJ1-5 for the parts outside the CDR3, the full variable domain is NAGVMQNPRHLVRRRGQEARLRCSPMKGHSHVYWYRQLPEEGLKFMVYLQKENIIDESGMPKERFSAEFPKEGPSILRIQQVVRGDSAAYFCASSRQGDQPQHFGDGTRLSIL.

This clone was seen a single time. The CDR3 coding sequence is TGTGCCAGCAGCACCCCAAGCTCTGGGGCCAACGTCCTGACTTTC. It is translated as CASSTPSSGANVLTF. V gene TRBV13 combines with J gene TRBJ2-6; D call uncertain. Germline CDR1 is PRHDT and CDR2 is FYEKMQ (reference sequence). This CDR3 is 15 amino acids long. The V gene lost 5 bases and the J gene lost 0 bases, with 8 bases spanning the gap.

The V call is TRBV4-1, the J call TRBJ2-7, with 12 bases that match TRBD2. V dropped 2 bases and J dropped 0; count of bases not matched to a gene: 5. The CDR3 is 17 residues long. Germline CDR1 and CDR2: MGHRA and YSYEKL. In DNA, the CDR3 is TGCGCCAGCAGCCAATTCTCGACTAGCGGGGGCTCCTACGAGCAGTACTTC. This sequence encodes CASSQFSTSGGSYEQYF.

The chain combines TRBV4-1 with TRBJ2-4; 7 bases are shared with TRBD1. CDR3 size: 17 residues. With 3 bases clipped from V and 0 bases from J, the junction kept 8 bases outside the gene matches. Germline V CDR1 and CDR2: MGHRA, YSYEKL. In DNA, the CDR3 is TGCGCCAGCAGCCAGCGACAGGGCCAACTAGCCAAAAACATTCAGTACTTC. This translates into CASSQRQGQLAKNIQYF.

The CDR3 spells CASSPRTSAYSYNEQFF. The CDR3 nucleotides read TGTGCCAGCAGCCCCCGCACTAGCGCATACTCCTACAATGAGCAGTTCTTC. The chain uses TRBV7-8 and TRBJ2-1; 7 bases are shared with TRBD2. This CDR3 region has 17 residues. CDR1 and CDR2 from the germline V gene are SGHVS and FQNEAQ. The J segment lost 0 bases and the V segment lost 5 bases, leaving 10 bases of the junction unmatched. Combining the CDR3 with reference TRBV7-8 and TRBJ2-1 gives the whole variable domain GAGVSQSPRYKVAKRGQDVALRCDPISGHVSLFWYQQALGQGPEFLTYFQNEAQLDKSGLPSDRFFAERPEGSVSTLKIQRTQQEDSAVYLCASSPRTSAYSYNEQFFGPGTRLTVL.

The chain links TRBV13 to TRBJ2-3; 7 nucleotides line up with TRBD2. The length of the CDR3 is 15 residues. The V gene end was trimmed by 4 bases and the J gene end by 0 bases; junction bases not matched to a gene: 4. The germline gives CDR1 PRHDT, CDR2 FYEKMQ (reference sequence). In DNA, the CDR3 is TGTGCCAGCAGCTCTCGTAGCGGGAGCACAGATACGCAGTATTTT. Translation gives CASSSRSGSTDTQYF.

The genes are TRBV5-8 and TRBJ2-6; D gene uncertain. V lost 0 bases and J 2 bases, leaving 6 bases between the germline ends. The CDR3 length is 15 residues. Germline CDR1 and CDR2: SGHTS and YDEGEE. CDR3 amino acids: CASSLAGPGANVLTF. CDR3 nucleotide sequence: TGTGCCAGCAGCTTGGCGGGTCCTGGGGCCAACGTCCTGACTTTC.

The sample holds one count of this clone. The chain carries TRBV6-1 and TRBJ2-7; a possible D gene is TRBD1 (6 bases). The V and J ends lost 4 bases and 3 bases respectively, with 7 bases between them. CDR3 length equals 12 residues. CDR1 MNHNS and CDR2 SASEGT come from the germline V gene. CDR3 sequence: CASSARGYEQYF. CDR3 sequence (DNA): TGTGCCAGCAGTGCCAGGGGCTACGAGCAGTACTTC.

This clone is a singleton in its sample. CDR3 sequence reads: CASSQSGSVYEQYF. The CDR3 region has the DNA TGCGCCAGCAGCCAATCCGGGAGTGTCTACGAGCAGTACTTC. The V gene is TRBV4-1, the J gene TRBJ2-5; tentative D call: TRBD2 (6 bases). The DNA matches TRBJ2-7 better at its end, which makes the J call doubtful. Germline assignment: CDR1 MGHRA and CDR2 YSYEKL. The CDR3 has 14 amino acids.

This clone was seen more than once but under ten times. This sequence joins TRBV19 and TRBJ2-5, with unresolved D. The CDR3 runs 13 residues. Germline lookup yields CDR1 LNHDA and CDR2 SQIVND (reference sequence). Trimming shortened V by 1 base and J by 4 bases, and 7 bases separated the two germline ends. The CDR3 is CASSIGRGETQYF. CDR3 DNA sequence: TGTGCCAGTAGTATAGGGCGCGGAGAGACCCAGTACTTC.

The CDR3: CASSLVKGGNQPQHF. The CDR3 DNA reads TGTGCCAGCAGTTTGGTTAAGGGAGGCAATCAGCCCCAGCATTTT. The chain recombines TRBV28 with TRBJ1-5; D remains ambiguous. The V end was cut by 3 bases, the J end by 2 bases, with 11 bases between. The germline CDR1 and CDR2 sequences are MDHEN and SYDVKM. The CDR3 loop spans 15 amino acids.

The chain uses TRBV28 and TRBJ2-5, with TRBD2 matching 16 bases. V gave up 2 bases and J gave up 4 bases; unmatched junction bases: 7. This CDR3 spans 18 amino acids. The germline V gene has CDR1 MDHEN and CDR2 SYDVKM. This CDR3 reads CASSLPGLAGGDGETQYF. CDR3 bases: TGTGCCAGCAGTTTACCGGGACTAGCGGGAGGGGACGGAGAGACCCAGTACTTC. The full variable domain, with the rest looked up from reference TRBV28 and TRBJ2-5, is DVKVTQSSRYLVKRTGEKVFLECVQDMDHENMFWYRQDPGLGLRLIYFSYDVKMKEKGDIPEGYSVSREKKERFSLILESASTNQTSMYLCASSLPGLAGGDGETQYFGPGTRLLVL.

On this clone: The same CDR3 can be traced to other DNA sequences in this sample. This rearrangement joins TRBV7-9 to TRBJ1-4, with D possibly being TRBD1 (5 bases). The germline V gene encodes CDR1 SEHNR and CDR2 FQNEAQ (reference sequence). Deletions cut 5 bases from V and 3 bases from J, with 16 bases between. This CDR3 is 16 amino acids long. The CDR3 nucleotides are TGTGCCAGCAGCCCGGGGACCTTCCCACCTAATGAAAAACTGTTTTTT. As protein: CASSPGTFPPNEKLFF.